A single sample is the source of the 10 T cell receptor beta chains below, sequenced in a study of tumor-infiltrating lymphocytes in primary liver carcinoma. With a constant-region primer, TCR beta cDNA was made from around 520 ng of total RNA. Three nested multiplex PCR rounds, a slightly modified ARM-PCR method, built the TCR beta libraries. Running roughly 10 cycles apiece, the first two PCR rounds relied on TRBV1-TRBV30 forward primers together with a C-beta reverse primer. MiXCR, run by TCRdb on the multiplex PCR reads, gives a single entry per CDR3 protein. The data show about 66,000 distinct CDR3 sequences, approximately 74% seen once. The approximately 20-31 mg bulk tissue piece was not sorted before simultaneous RNA and DNA extraction. The material sequenced was liver tumor tissue from sampling region 4. Subset here: tumor region T4, right-lateral pole. The receptor source for this set is a man aged 40-49 years with primary liver carcinoma and hepatitis B virus infection.

With respect to this clonotype: A much bigger clone sits one base away, suggesting this may be a read error. V usage is TRBV11-2 and J usage is TRBJ2-4; D is uncertain. The CDR3 spans 15 residues. The germline V gene encodes CDR1 SGHAT and CDR2 FQNNGV. CDR3 region: CVSTTSAVTKNIQYF. In DNA form, the CDR3 reads TGTGTCAGCACCACTTCGGCGGTAACCAAAAACATTCAGTACTTC. The variable domain in full, completed from reference TRBV11-2 and TRBJ2-4, reads EAGVAQSPRYKIIEKRQSVAFWCNPISGHATLYWYQQILGQGPKLLIQFQNNGVVDDSQLPKDRFSAERLKGVDSTLKIQPAKLEDSAVYLCVSTTSAVTKNIQYFGAGTRLSVL.

This clonotype was detected a few times. Just one base apart from a much larger clone, this may be a read error. J is TRBJ1-1 and V is TRBV29-1; no definite D call. The germline CDR1 and CDR2 sequences are SQVTM and ANQGSEA. This CDR3 contains 10 residues. The CDR3 DNA reads as TGCAGCGTACTTGACACTGAAGCTGTCTTT. It is translated as CSVLDTEAVF.

This clonotype has a count of ten or more. V usage is TRBV11-2 and J usage is TRBJ2-5, with D unclear. The CDR3 extends over 13 amino acids. V was cut by 0 bases and J by 7 bases, with 9 bases left in between. CDR1 and CDR2 from the germline V gene are SGHAT and FQNNGV. CDR3 in DNA: TGTGCCAGCAGCTTAGAATCCAAGGGGACCCAGTACTTC. Its translation is CASSLESKGTQYF. Together with reference TRBV11-2 and TRBJ2-5, the CDR3 gives the full variable domain: EAGVAQSPRYKIIEKRQSVAFWCNPISGHATLYWYQQILGQGPKLLIQFQNNGVVDDSQLPKDRFSAERLKGVDSTLKIQPAKLEDSAVYLCASSLESKGTQYFGPGTRLLVL.

Turning to this clonotype: A much bigger clone sits one base away, suggesting this may be a read error. The chain uses TRBV7-8 and TRBJ2-7; 7 bases agree with TRBD2. Germline CDR1 reads SGHVS; CDR2 reads FQNEAQ. V shed 9 bases and J 6 bases; nucleotides not matched to a gene: 23. The CDR3 covers 17 residues. The CDR3: CASSLKGGTTDTLEQYF. The CDR3 nucleotides read TGTGCCAGTAGCCTGAAGGGAGGGACTACAGATACCCTCGAGCAGTACTTC. The full variable domain, completed using reference TRBV7-8 and TRBJ2-7, is GAGVSQSPRYKVAKRGQDVALRCDPISGHVSLFWYQQALGQGPEFLTYFQNEAQLDKSGLPSDRFFAERPEGSVSTLKIQRTQQEDSAVYLCASSLKGGTTDTLEQYFGPGTRLTVT.

The gene calls are TRBV12-3 or TRBV12-4 and TRBJ1-2; D remains unclear. The CDR3 totals 14 residues. Deletions cut 8 bases from V and 2 bases from J, with 15 bases between. CDR3 sequence: CASSRQPGNYGYTF. CDR3 nucleotide sequence: TGTGCCAGCTCCCGCCAGCCTGGAAACTATGGCTACACCTTC.

This clonotype was detected many times. The rearrangement links TRBV7-9 to TRBJ1-5, with D uncertain. The CDR3 covers 16 residues. Germline V gene sequence: CDR1 SEHNR, CDR2 FQNEAQ (reference sequence). Trimming took 1 base from V and 0 from J, leaving 10 bases between them. The CDR3 DNA reads as TGTGCCAGCAGCTTAGAACACGGTAGTAGCAATCAGCCCCAGCATTTT. Protein: CASSLEHGSSNQPQHF.

On this clonotype itself: A junction boundary mismatches the germline segment, possibly from a read error. This chain joins TRBV10-2 and TRBJ2-3, with D maybe TRBD1 (6 bases). From germline, CDR1 is WSHSY and CDR2 SAAADI. The CDR3 has 15 amino acids. CDR3: CARSEWTAGADTQYF. CDR3 sequence (DNA): TGCGCCCGCAGTGAGTGGACGGCAGGGGCAGATACGCAGTATTTT.

With respect to this clonotype: Compared with germline, one end of the junction differs, possibly owing to a read error. The V call is TRBV7-3, the J call TRBJ2-2; no reliable D call. This CDR3 is built from 15 residues. Per the germline V gene, CDR1 is SGHTA and CDR2 is FQGTGA. CDR3 DNA: TGCGCCAGCAGCTTCTCCTTTTCTAGTTCCGGGGAGCTGTTTTTT. Translated, it gives CASSFSFSSSGELFF.

Points on this clonotype: Given a much more abundant clone one base away, this may be a read error. J is TRBJ1-1 and V is TRBV25-1; 7 bases match TRBD1. This CDR3 is 18 amino acids long. CDR1 is MGHDK, CDR2 SYGVNS, per germline. CDR3 in DNA: TGTGCCAGCTGTCCCAGGATGGGACAGCCAGGAAAGAACATTGAAGCTTTCTTT. This gives the protein CASCPRMGQPGKNIEAFF.

This clonotype was recorded only once. Mismatch with germline at one junction end may stem from a read error. V and J are TRBV4-3 and TRBJ2-7; TRBD2 is a possible D gene (6 bases). Germline V gene data show CDR1 as LGHNA and CDR2 as YSLEER. The CDR3 has 13 amino acids. The DNA of the CDR3 is TGTGTCAGCAGCCAACCGGGAGAGTCCGAGCAGTACTTC. Translation: CVSSQPGESEQYF.